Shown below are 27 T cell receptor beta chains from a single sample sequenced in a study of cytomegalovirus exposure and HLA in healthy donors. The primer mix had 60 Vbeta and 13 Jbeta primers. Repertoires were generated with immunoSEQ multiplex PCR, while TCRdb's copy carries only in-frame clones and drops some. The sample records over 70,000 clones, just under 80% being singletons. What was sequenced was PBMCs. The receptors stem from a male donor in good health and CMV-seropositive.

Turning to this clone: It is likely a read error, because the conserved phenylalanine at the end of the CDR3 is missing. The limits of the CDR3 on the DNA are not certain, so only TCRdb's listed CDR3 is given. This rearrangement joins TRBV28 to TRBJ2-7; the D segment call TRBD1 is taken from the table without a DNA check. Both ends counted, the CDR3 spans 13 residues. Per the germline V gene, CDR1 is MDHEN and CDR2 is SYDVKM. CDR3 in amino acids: CASRPTTVGQGSL.

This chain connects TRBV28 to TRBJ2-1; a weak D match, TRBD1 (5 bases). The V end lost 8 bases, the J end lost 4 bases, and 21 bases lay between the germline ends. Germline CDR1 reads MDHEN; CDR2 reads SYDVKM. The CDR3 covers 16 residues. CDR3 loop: CASRRRGTTFYNEQFF. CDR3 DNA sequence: TGTGCCAGCCGGCGTAGGGGAACTACCTTTTACAATGAGCAGTTCTTC.

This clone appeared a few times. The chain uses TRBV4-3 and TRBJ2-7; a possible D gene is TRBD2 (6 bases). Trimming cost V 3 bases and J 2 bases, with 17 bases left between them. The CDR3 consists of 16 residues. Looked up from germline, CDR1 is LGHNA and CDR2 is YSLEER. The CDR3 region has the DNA TGCGCCAGCAGCCAGCTGATGGGGACTCCAACCTACGAGCAGTACTTC. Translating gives CASSQLMGTPTYEQYF.

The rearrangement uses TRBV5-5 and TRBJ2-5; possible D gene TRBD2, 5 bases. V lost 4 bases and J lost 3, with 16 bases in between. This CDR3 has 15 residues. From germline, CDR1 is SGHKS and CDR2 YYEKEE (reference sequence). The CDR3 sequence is CASSVSAEAEETQYF. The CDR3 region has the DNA TGTGCCAGCAGCGTCTCAGCGGAGGCAGAAGAGACCCAGTACTTC.

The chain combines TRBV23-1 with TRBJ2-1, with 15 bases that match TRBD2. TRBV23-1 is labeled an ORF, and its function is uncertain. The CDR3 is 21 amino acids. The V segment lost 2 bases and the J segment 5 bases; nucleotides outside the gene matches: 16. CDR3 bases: TGCGCCAGCAGTCAACAGCTTCGGACTAGCGGGAGGGCCCGACAGGACAATGAGCAGTTCTTC. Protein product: CASSQQLRTSGRARQDNEQFF.

The CDR3 DNA sequence: TGCGCCAGCAGCTTGGCAAATACGGTCTACAATGAGCAGTTCTTC. Encoded protein: CASSLANTVYNEQFF. This chain links TRBV5-1 with TRBJ2-1; D remains ambiguous. Deletions cut 0 bases from V and 3 bases from J, with 10 bases between. Germline V gene lookup returns CDR1 SGHRS and CDR2 YFSETQ. CDR3 length: 15 residues. Full variable domain (remainder filled in from reference TRBV5-1 and TRBJ2-1): KAGVTQTPRYLIKTRGQQVTLSCSPISGHRSVSWYQQTPGQGLQFLFEYFSETQRNKGNFPGRFSGRQFSNSRSEMNVSTLELGDSALYLCASSLANTVYNEQFFGPGTRLTVL.

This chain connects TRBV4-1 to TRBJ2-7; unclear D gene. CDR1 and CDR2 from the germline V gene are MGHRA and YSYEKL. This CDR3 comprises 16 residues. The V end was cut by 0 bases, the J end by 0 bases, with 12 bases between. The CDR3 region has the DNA TGCGCCAGCAGCCAAGAGCCGGCGGCCGACTCCTACGAGCAGTACTTC. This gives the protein CASSQEPAADSYEQYF.

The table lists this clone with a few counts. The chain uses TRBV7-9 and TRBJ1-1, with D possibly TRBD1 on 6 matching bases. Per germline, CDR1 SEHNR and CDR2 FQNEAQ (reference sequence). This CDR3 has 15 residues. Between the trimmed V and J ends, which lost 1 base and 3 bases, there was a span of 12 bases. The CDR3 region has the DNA TGTGCCAGCAGCTTAGGGTGGGGGCCCGACACTGAAGCTTTCTTT. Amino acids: CASSLGWGPDTEAFF. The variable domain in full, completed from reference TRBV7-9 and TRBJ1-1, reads DTGVSQNPRHKITKRGQNVTFRCDPISEHNRLYWYRQTLGQGPEFLTYFQNEAQLEKSRLLSDRFSAERPKGSFSTLEIQRTEQGDSAMYLCASSLGWGPDTEAFFGQGTRLTVV.

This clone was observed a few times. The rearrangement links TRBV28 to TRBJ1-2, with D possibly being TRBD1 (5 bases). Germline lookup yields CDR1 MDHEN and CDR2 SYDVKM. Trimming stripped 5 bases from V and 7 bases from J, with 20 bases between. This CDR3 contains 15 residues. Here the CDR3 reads CASSVVGQGSPGYTF. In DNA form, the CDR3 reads TGTGCCAGCAGTGTCGTCGGGCAGGGTTCGCCTGGCTACACCTTC.

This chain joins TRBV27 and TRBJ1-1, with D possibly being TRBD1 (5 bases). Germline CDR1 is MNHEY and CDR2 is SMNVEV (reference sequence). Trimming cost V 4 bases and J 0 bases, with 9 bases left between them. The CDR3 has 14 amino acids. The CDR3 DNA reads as TGTGCCAGCAGTTCGGACACCCTGAACACTGAAGCTTTCTTT. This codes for CASSSDTLNTEAFF.

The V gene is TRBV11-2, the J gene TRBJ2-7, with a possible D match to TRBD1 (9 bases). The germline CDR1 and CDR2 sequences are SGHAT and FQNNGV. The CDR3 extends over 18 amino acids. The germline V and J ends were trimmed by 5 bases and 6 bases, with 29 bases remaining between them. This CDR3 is CASSPSSGGGQGYREQYF. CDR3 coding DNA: TGTGCCAGCAGCCCTAGTTCGGGGGGGGGACAGGGTTATCGCGAGCAGTACTTC.

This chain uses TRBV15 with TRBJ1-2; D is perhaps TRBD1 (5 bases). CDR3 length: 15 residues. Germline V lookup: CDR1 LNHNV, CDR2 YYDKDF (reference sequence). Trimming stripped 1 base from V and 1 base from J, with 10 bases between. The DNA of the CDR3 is TGTGCCACCAGCAGAGCTGCAGGGCTTAACTATGGCTACACCTTC. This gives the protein CATSRAAGLNYGYTF.

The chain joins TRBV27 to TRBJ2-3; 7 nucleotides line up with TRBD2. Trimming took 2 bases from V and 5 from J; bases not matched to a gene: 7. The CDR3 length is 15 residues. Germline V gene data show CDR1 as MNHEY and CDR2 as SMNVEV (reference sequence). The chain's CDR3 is CASSLRWSGGDTQYF. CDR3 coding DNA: TGTGCCAGCAGTTTACGTTGGTCGGGAGGAGATACGCAGTATTTT.

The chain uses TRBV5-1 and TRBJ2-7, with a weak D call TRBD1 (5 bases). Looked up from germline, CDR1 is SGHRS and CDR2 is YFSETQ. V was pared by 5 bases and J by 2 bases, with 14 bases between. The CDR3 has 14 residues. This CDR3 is CASRGTGVTYEQYF. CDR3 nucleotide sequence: TGCGCCAGCAGGGGCACAGGTGTTACCTACGAGCAGTACTTC.

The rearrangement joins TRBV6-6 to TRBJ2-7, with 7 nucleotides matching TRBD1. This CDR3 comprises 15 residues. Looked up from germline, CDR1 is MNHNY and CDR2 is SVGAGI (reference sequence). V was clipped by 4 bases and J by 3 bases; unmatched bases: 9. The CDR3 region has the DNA TGTGCCAGCAGTTCCACCTCCGGGACAGACTACGAGCAGTACTTC. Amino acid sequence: CASSSTSGTDYEQYF.

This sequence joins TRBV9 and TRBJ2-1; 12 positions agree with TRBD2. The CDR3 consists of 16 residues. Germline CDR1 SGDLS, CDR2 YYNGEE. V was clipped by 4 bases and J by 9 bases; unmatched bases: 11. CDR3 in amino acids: CASSLRLAGEGGEQFF. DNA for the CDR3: TGTGCCAGCAGCTTGAGACTAGCGGGAGAAGGAGGTGAGCAGTTCTTC.

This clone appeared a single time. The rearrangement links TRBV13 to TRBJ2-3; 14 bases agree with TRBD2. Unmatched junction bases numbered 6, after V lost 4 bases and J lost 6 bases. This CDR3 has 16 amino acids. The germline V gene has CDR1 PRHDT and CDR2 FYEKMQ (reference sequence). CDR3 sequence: CASSWTSGRSGDTQYF. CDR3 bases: TGTGCCAGCAGCTGGACTAGCGGGAGGAGTGGGGATACGCAGTATTTT.

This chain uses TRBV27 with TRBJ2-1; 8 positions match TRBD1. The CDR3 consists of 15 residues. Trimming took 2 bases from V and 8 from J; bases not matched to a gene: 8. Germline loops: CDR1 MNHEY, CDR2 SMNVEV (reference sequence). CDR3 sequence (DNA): TGTGCCAGCAGTTTAAAGGGACAGGTCTGGGATGAGCAGTTCTTC. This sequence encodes CASSLKGQVWDEQFF.

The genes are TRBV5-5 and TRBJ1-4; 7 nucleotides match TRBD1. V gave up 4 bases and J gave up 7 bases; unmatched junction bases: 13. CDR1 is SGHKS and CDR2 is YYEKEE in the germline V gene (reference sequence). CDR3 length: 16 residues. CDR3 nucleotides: TGTGCCAGCAGCCCCCAAACGGGACAGCTTTCTGAAAAACTGTTTTTT. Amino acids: CASSPQTGQLSEKLFF. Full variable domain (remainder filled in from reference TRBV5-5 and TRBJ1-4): DAGVTQSPTHLIKTRGQQVTLRCSPISGHKSVSWYQQVLGQGPQFIFQYYEKEERGRGNFPDRFSARQFPNYSSELNVNALLLGDSALYLCASSPQTGQLSEKLFFGSGTQLSVL.

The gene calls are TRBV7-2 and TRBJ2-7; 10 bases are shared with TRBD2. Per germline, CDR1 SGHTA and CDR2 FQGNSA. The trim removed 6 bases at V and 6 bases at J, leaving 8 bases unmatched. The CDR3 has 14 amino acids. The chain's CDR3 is CASSGLAGEGEQYF. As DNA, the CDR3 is TGTGCCAGCAGTGGGCTAGCGGGAGAGGGCGAGCAGTACTTC. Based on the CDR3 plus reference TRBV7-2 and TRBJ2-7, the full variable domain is GAGVSQSPSNKVTEKGKDVELRCDPISGHTALYWYRQSLGQGLEFLIYFQGNSAPDKSGLPSDRFSAERTGGSVSTLTIQRTQQEDSAVYLCASSGLAGEGEQYFGPGTRLTVT.

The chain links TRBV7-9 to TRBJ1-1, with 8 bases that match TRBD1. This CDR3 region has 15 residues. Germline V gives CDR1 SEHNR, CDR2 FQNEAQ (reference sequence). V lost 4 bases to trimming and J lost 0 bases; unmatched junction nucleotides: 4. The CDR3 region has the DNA TGTGCCAGCAGCTCGGGACAGGTTCTGAACACTGAAGCTTTCTTT. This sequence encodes CASSSGQVLNTEAFF.

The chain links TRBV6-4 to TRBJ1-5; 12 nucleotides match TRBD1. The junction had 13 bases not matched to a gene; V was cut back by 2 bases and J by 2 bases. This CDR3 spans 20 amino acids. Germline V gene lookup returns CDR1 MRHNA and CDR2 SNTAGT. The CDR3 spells CASSDRTGDRGQEGNQPQHF. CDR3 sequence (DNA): TGTGCCAGCAGTGACCGCACAGGGGACAGGGGGCAGGAGGGCAATCAGCCCCAGCATTTT.

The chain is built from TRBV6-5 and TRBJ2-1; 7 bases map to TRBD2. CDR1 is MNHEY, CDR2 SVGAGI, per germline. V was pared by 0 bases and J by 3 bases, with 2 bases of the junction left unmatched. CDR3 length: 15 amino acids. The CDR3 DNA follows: TGTGCCAGCAGTTACTCGTCGGGGGGCTACAATGAGCAGTTCTTC. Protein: CASSYSSGGYNEQFF.

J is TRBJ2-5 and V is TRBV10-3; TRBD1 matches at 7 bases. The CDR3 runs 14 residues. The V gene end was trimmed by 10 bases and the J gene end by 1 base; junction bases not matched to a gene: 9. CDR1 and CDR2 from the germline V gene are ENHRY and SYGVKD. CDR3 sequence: CATSQGVAQETQYF. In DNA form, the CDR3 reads TGTGCCACGTCGCAGGGGGTCGCCCAAGAGACCCAGTACTTC.

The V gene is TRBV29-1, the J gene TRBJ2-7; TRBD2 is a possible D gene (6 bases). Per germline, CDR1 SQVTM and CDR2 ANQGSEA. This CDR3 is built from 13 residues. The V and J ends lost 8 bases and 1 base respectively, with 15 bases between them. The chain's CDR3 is CSILLGGSYEQYF. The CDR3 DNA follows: TGCAGCATACTCTTGGGGGGATCCTACGAGCAGTACTTC.

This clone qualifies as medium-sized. CDR3 DNA: TGTGCCAGCATTGGGCGGGAGGTCGACAATGAGCAGTTCTTC. Amino acid sequence: CASIGREVDNEQFF. The gene calls are TRBV5-5 and TRBJ2-1; TRBD2 aligns across 8 bases. With 6 bases clipped from V and 5 bases from J, the junction kept 7 bases outside the gene matches. Germline CDR1 is SGHKS and CDR2 is YYEKEE (reference sequence). The CDR3 spans 14 residues.

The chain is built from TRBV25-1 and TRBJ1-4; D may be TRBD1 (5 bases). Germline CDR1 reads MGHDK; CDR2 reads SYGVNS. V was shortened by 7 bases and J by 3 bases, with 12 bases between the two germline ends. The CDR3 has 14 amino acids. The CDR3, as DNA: TGTGCCAGCATCGGACATACGTCTAATGAAAAACTGTTTTTT. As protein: CASIGHTSNEKLFF.